The text below deals with one TCR beta chain. The data are from a study of blood T cell repertoires in COVID-19. Study overall: COVID-19 samples, acute and convalescent, were from the United States, Italy and Spain. Sample material is recorded as cDNA or gDNA derived from T cells, B-cell-depleted T cells, or PBMCs.

Only in-frame clones appear in the TCRdb table, and some are missing; sequencing was by immunoSEQ multiplex PCR. This repertoire shows around 250,000 clones, approximately 88% found once; its top ten account for 0.9% to 1%. CDR1 is SGHTA, CDR2 FQGNSA, per germline. The junction had 6 bases not matched to a gene; V was cut back by 3 bases and J by 7 bases. This CDR3 has 14 residues. The sequenced sample consisted of peripheral blood. The rearrangement joins TRBV7-2 to TRBJ2-1; 7 bases are shared with TRBD2. The receptor was isolated from a woman between 40 and 55 years old who had recovered from COVID-19. Here the CDR3 reads CASSFGGGLNEQFF. In DNA, the CDR3 is TGTGCCAGCAGCTTCGGGGGAGGGCTTAATGAGCAGTTCTTC. Full variable domain (outside the CDR3, taken from reference TRBV7-2 and TRBJ2-1): GAGVSQSPSNKVTEKGKDVELRCDPISGHTALYWYRQSLGQGLEFLIYFQGNSAPDKSGLPSDRFSAERTGGSVSTLTIQRTQQEDSAVYLCASSFGGGLNEQFFGPGTRLTVL.